This T cell receptor beta chain is from a study of cytomegalovirus exposure and HLA in healthy donors. Study-wide points: Upon later analysis, HLA-associated TCR beta chains proved more clonally expanded than other, equally common chains.

CDR3 length: 15 residues. With 0 bases clipped from V and 3 bases from J, the junction kept 1 base outside the gene matches. Germline lookup yields CDR1 SGDLS and CDR2 YYNGEE. The PCR was carried out with 60 Vbeta primers and 13 Jbeta primers. Clones were read by immunoSEQ multiplex PCR, and TCRdb kept only the in-frame ones, dropping some. Among 170,000 or so clones listed, roughly three quarters were seen once. Nominally healthy donors were sampled, though unrecorded immune exposures were likely. Of note for this clone: Its cognate antigen is unknown.

The receptor comes from a woman aged 50 to 60 in good health and CMV-seropositive. The rearrangement links TRBV9 to TRBJ1-1; TRBD1 agrees at 11 bases. The sequenced sample consisted of PBMCs. The chain's CDR3 is CASSVGGQGDTEAFF. CDR3 coding DNA: TGTGCCAGCAGCGTAGGGGGACAGGGGGACACTGAAGCTTTCTTT.